This TCR beta chain comes out of a study of blood T cell repertoires in COVID-19 (dated by TCRdb to the early 2020s). As for the study more broadly: The collaborator samples originated in the United States, Italy and Spain and spanned the acute and convalescent phases of COVID-19. The sample metadata nearly always contained a de-identified subject ID, COVID-19 status, age in years and sex. Where HLA class I and class II types were available, the types were taken from metadata supplied by the sample provider, not from assay-based typing. The material from the prospective study consisted of cDNA or gDNA derived from T cells, B-cell-depleted T cells, or PBMCs. The repertoires were released in a freely available public database meant as a resource for research on the immune response to SARS-CoV-2. Samples were obtained from the ongoing ImmuneRACE study (first 160 participants) and from 1,254 subjects provided by 6 global collaborators. The dataset comprised deeply sampled blood TCRbeta repertoires from subjects exposed to, actively infected with, or recovered from COVID-19. Study-wide findings and limitations: Clinical and demographic metadata were provided uncurated, with the amount varying by source and participant.

There are 15 amino acids in the CDR3, from cysteine to phenylalanine inclusive. Just CDR3 DNA is preserved here, 45 bases in frame from base 1. The germline V gene (reference sequence) yields LGHDT for CDR1 and YNNKEL for CDR2. The germline V and J ends show losses of 0 bases and 9 bases respectively, and no gene match explains 8 bases of the junction. Samples from volunteer blood donors who had recovered from COVID-19 were contributed by a second Seattle source. Each collaborating institution followed its own protocols to collect whole blood in K2EDTA tubes. For TCRbeta analysis, collaborator samples were shipped as frozen whole blood, as isolated PBMCs, or as DNA extracted from either sample type. A word on this clone: Its antigen is still unknown. Per-base qualities were not stored, and no clone one base away is much larger.

TCRbeta CDR3 regions were amplified from genomic DNA using the immunoSEQ Assay, a bias-controlled multiplex PCR. The authors processed their data as follows. Nucleated cell counts per sample were estimated from amplification of reference gene primers within the assay. Sequence reads were collapsed and filtered to measure the absolute abundance of every unique TCRbeta CDR3 rearrangement. For each sample, productive Simpson clonality was calculated as the square root of Simpson's diversity index over productive rearrangements. TCRdb holds this immuneACCESS table with in-frame rearrangements only. Some clones are missing; in checked studies, unresolved V genes explain under half, and the rest has no known cause. The D gene and trimming were derived from the DNA, and the V and J assignments and clone size from that table. The sample has 250,000 to 350,000 clones on record, over 75% of them singletons. The ten largest clones take up about 8% of the sample.

The rearrangement combines TRBV3-1 (or the pseudogene TRBV3-2) with TRBJ2-4, and 7 bases in between align with TRBD2. The source material was peripheral blood. The sequence came from a woman between 50 and 59 years old who had recovered from COVID-19. Here is the DNA: TGTGCCAGCAGCCAAGATCCGGGGGGAAAACGCATTCAGTACTTC. Its translation reads: CASSQDPGGKRIQYF.